This T cell receptor beta chain was recorded in a study of cytomegalovirus exposure and HLA in healthy donors. Whole-study results and caveats: Researchers reported in a later analysis that common viral pathogens appeared linked to several top clusters. In a later analysis, a missense DCLRE1C variant was linked to TCR beta V- and J-gene trimming. Another analysis was done later, and it associated roughly 15,000 TCR beta sequences with HLA alleles at 0.05 false discovery rate. As a later analysis revealed, the rate of TCR association differed by HLA locus, with DRB1 most and HLA-C fewest.

Notes on this clone: No antigen is known for it.

With 60 Vbeta and 13 Jbeta primers, the PCR was carried out. Assay used: immunoSEQ multiplex PCR; TCRdb lists only in-frame clones, some missing. This table holds tens of thousands of clones, roughly 78% found once. The ends were cut back, 2 bases at V and 7 bases at J, with 12 bases in the middle. Germline V gene sequence: CDR1 SGHTA, CDR2 FQGNSA. CDR3 size: 14 residues. Sequencing was done on a sample of PBMCs. The V and J genes are TRBV7-2 and TRBJ1-5, with D possibly matching TRBD1 (5 bases). This receptor was taken from a male donor in good health and CMV-seropositive. The CDR3 region is CASSLRQGGQPQHF. As DNA, the CDR3 is TGTGCCAGCAGCTTAAGGCAGGGCGGCCAGCCCCAGCATTTT. Full variable domain (rest looked up from reference TRBV7-2 and TRBJ1-5): GAGVSQSPSNKVTEKGKDVELRCDPISGHTALYWYRQSLGQGLEFLIYFQGNSAPDKSGLPSDRFSAERTGGSVSTLTIQRTQQEDSAVYLCASSLRQGGQPQHFGDGTRLSIL.